This T cell receptor (beta chain) was sequenced for a study of blood T cell repertoires in COVID-19. This clone was seen a few times. The same CDR3 can be traced to other DNA sequences in this sample. Participants' own reports of clinical history determined their cohort assignment. Germline lookup yields CDR1 SNHLY and CDR2 FYNNEI. The CDR3 runs 13 residues. The ends lost 8 bases at V and 4 bases at J; junction bases unmatched: 5. This table comes from immunoSEQ multiplex PCR, and its TCRdb copy is limited to in-frame clones, with some not included. The table has about 360,000 clones, approximately 88% seen once; the top ten hold approximately 2.1%.

This TCR came from a woman aged 40 to 50 with acute COVID-19. Sequenced material: PBMCs or T cells enriched from blood (not recorded which). This chain uses TRBV2 with TRBJ2-7, with 10 bases fitting TRBD1. DNA for the CDR3: TGTGCCAGCCGCGGGACAGGGGTGTACGAGCAGTACTTC. Residues: CASRGTGVYEQYF.